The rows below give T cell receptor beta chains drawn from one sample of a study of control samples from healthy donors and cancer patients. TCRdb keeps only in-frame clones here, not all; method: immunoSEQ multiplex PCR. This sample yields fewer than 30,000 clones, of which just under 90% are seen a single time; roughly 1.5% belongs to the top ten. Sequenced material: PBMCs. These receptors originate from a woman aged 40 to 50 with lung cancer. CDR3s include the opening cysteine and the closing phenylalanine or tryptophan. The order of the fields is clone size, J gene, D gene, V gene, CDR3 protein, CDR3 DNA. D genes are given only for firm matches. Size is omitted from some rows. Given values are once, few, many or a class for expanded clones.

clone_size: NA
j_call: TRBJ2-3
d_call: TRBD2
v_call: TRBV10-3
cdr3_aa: CATRRGSGGSEDTQYF
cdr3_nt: TGTGCTACAAGGAGGGGTAGCGGGGGTTCGGAAGATACGCAGTATTTT

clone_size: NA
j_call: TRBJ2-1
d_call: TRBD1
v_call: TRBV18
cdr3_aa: CASSPRQGVNEQFF
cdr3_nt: TGTGCCAGCTCACCACGACAGGGAGTGAATGAGCAGTTCTTC

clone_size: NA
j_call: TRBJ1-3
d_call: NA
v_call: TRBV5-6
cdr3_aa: CASSPLGSGNTIYF
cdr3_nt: TGTGCCAGCAGCCCGCTCGGGTCCGGAAACACCATATATTTT

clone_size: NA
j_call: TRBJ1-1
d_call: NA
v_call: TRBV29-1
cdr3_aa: CSVGESNTEAFF
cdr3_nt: TGCAGCGTTGGGGAATCGAACACTGAAGCTTTCTTT

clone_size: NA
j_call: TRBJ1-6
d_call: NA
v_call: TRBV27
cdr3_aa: CASSSRGIGYNSPLHF
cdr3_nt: TGTGCCAGCAGCTCCCGCGGGATAGGCTATAATTCACCCCTCCACTTT

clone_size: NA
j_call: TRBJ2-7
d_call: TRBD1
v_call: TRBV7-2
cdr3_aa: CASSLDRGSYEQYF
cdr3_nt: TGTGCCAGCAGCTTAGACAGGGGGTCCTACGAGCAGTACTTC

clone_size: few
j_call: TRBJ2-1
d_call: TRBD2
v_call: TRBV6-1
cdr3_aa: CASSELAGDYNEQFF
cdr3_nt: TGTGCCAGCAGTGAATTAGCGGGGGACTACAATGAGCAGTTCTTC

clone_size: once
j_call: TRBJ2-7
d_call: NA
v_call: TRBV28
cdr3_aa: CASSLQGPYEQYF
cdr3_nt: TGTGCCAGCAGTTTACAGGGACCCTACGAGCAGTACTTC

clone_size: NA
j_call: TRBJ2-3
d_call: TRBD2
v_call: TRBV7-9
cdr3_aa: CASSTRAGANTDTQYF
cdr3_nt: TGTGCCAGCAGCACGCGAGCGGGGGCCAACACAGATACGCAGTATTTT

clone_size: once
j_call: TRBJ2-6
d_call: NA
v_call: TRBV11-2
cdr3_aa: CASSLQGTGANVLTF
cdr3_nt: TGTGCCAGCAGCTTACAGGGGACTGGGGCCAACGTCCTGACTTTC

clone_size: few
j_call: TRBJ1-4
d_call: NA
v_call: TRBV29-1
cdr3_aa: CSVGEGVTEKLFF
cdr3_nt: TGCAGCGTTGGAGAGGGGGTTACAGAAAAACTGTTTTTT

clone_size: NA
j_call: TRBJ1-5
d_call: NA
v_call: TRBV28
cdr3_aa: CASRTDSAPYSNQPQHF
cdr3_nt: TGTGCCAGCAGGACGGACAGCGCCCCTTATAGCAATCAGCCCCAGCATTTT

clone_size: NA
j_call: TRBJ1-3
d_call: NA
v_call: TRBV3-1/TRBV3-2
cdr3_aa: CASSQTRIVRGNTIYF
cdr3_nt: TGTGCCAGCAGCCAAACAAGAATCGTGCGCGGAAACACCATATATTTT

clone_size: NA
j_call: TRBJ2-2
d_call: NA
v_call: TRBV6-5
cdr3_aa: CASSFRGNTGELFF
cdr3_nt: TGTGCCAGCAGTTTTCGGGGGAACACCGGGGAGCTGTTTTTT

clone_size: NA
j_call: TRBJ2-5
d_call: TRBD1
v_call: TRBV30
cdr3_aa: CAWTRRDRYQETQYF
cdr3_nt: TGTGCCTGGACTCGAAGGGACAGGTACCAAGAGACCCAGTACTTC

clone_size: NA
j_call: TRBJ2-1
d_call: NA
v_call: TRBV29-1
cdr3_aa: CSYGLVSYNEQFF
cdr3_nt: TGCAGCTACGGACTTGTCTCCTACAATGAGCAGTTCTTC

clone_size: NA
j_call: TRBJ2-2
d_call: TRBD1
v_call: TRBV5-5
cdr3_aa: CASSLGQGLTNTGELFF
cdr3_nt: TGTGCCAGCAGCTTGGGACAGGGTCTCACGAACACCGGGGAGCTGTTTTTT

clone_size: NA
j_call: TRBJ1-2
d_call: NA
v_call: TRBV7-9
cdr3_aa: CASSSPGRLGYTF
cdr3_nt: TGTGCCAGCAGCTCCCCGGGCAGGCTCGGCTACACCTTC

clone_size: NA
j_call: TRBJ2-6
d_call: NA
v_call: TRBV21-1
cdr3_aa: CASSSGRGPGANVLTF
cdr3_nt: TGTGCCAGCAGCTCAGGCCGCGGGCCTGGGGCCAACGTCCTGACTTTC